The rows below give T cell receptor beta chains drawn from one sample of a study of cytomegalovirus exposure and HLA in healthy donors. Sequenced by immunoSEQ multiplex PCR; TCRdb stores in-frame clones only, minus some. The sample has around 140,000 clones, 80% to 85% seen once; the top ten hold under 3%. The sequenced sample was PBMCs. The receptors shown here come from a woman aged 25 to 39 in good health and CMV-seronegative. Both conserved end residues are part of each CDR3. The D gene is left open where the match is weak. Some rows have no size entry. The others give once, few or many, or a class for an expanded clone.

>TRBJ2-3|TRBD2|once|TRBV7-2
TGTGCCAGCAGCTTAGCGGGCGGGGGACGGGGTAGAGATACGCAGTATTTT
CASSLAGGGRGRDTQYF
>TRBJ2-1|TRBD1|NA|TRBV18
TGTGCCAGCTCACCATCGGGACAGGGCTATGAGCAGTTCTTC
CASSPSGQGYEQFF
>TRBJ2-7|NA|once|TRBV11-3
TGTGCCAGCAGCTTCGGGGTATCCTACGAGCAGTACTTC
CASSFGVSYEQYF
>TRBJ2-5|TRBD1|once|TRBV7-8
TGTGCCAGCACCAGGGGGCGCAGGCAAGAGACCCAGTACTTC
CASTRGRRQETQYF
>TRBJ2-3|TRBD1|NA|TRBV30
TGTGCCTTCCGGGACAGCTCAGATACGCAGTATTTT
CAFRDSSDTQYF
>TRBJ2-6|NA|NA|TRBV30
TGTGCCTGGAGTGTTGGCCGCTCTGGGGCCAACGTCCTGACTTTC
CAWSVGRSGANVLTF
>TRBJ2-3|TRBD2|NA|TRBV5-1
TGCGCCAGCAGCACGGGACTAGCGGGGGGGACGACAGATACGCAGTATTTT
CASSTGLAGGTTDTQYF
>TRBJ2-5|NA|few|TRBV7-3
TGTGCCAGCAGCTCTAACCGTCAAGAGACCCAGTACTTC
CASSSNRQETQYF
>TRBJ2-7|NA|NA|TRBV7-9
TGTGCCAGCAGCCCTACCTCCTACGAGCAGTACTTC
CASSPTSYEQYF
>TRBJ2-1|TRBD2|NA|TRBV5-4
TGTGCCAGCAGCTTGCGGCAACTAGCGGGAGGGTACAATGAGCAGTTCTTC
CASSLRQLAGGYNEQFF
>TRBJ1-5|NA|NA|TRBV5-6
TGTGCCAGCAGCTCAGACAGAAATCAGCCCCAGCATTTT
CASSSDRNQPQHF
>TRBJ2-7|TRBD2|NA|TRBV7-2
TGTGCCAGCAGACCCGGGGGACTATCGTACGAGCAGTACTTC
CASRPGGLSYEQYF
>TRBJ2-5|TRBD1|NA|TRBV4-3
TGCGCCAGCAGCCGGAACAGGGGTGAGACCCAGTACTTC
CASSRNRGETQYF
>TRBJ2-2|TRBD2|once|TRBV7-2
TGTGCCAGCAGCTTAAAGACTAGCGGTACGAACACCGGGGAGCTGTTTTTT
CASSLKTSGTNTGELFF
>TRBJ1-1|NA|NA|TRBV7-3
TGTGCCAGCAGCTTCCAGATGAACACTGAAGCTTTCTTT
CASSFQMNTEAFF
>TRBJ2-3|TRBD2|NA|TRBV10-3
TGTGCCATCAGTGATTCGTCTAGCGGGGGGGCGGGAGATACGCAGTATTTT
CAISDSSSGGAGDTQYF
>TRBJ1-4|NA|NA|TRBV15
TGTGCCACCAGCAGAGTCGCAACTAATGAAAAACTGTTTTTT
CATSRVATNEKLFF
>TRBJ2-1|NA|NA|TRBV11-2
TGTGCCAGCAGCTCCGCGGGACTCTCCAATGAGCAGTTCTTC
CASSSAGLSNEQFF
>TRBJ1-5|TRBD1|once|TRBV11-2
TGTGCCAGCAGCCCCGACAGGGACCAGCCCCAGCATTTT
CASSPDRDQPQHF
>TRBJ2-2|NA|NA|TRBV18
TGTGCCAGCTCACCAAGGGGGACCGGGGAGCTGTTTTTT
CASSPRGTGELFF
>TRBJ2-2|NA|NA|TRBV7-2
TGTGCCAGCAGCTCCGGGACAACGAACACCGGGGAGCTGTTTTTT
CASSSGTTNTGELFF
>TRBJ1-4|NA|few|TRBV2
TGTGCCAGCAGGACTGGCGGGCGTTATAATGAAAAACTGTTTTTT
CASRTGGRYNEKLFF
>TRBJ1-1|NA|NA|TRBV12-2
TGTGCAAGTCGCCCGGTCTTTGGGGCTAAAGCTTTCTTT
CASRPVFGAKAFF
>TRBJ1-1|NA|few|TRBV27
TGTGCCAGCAGTTTGTACAAGAACACTGAAGCTTTCTTT
CASSLYKNTEAFF
>TRBJ1-2|TRBD1|NA|TRBV6-5
TGTGCCAGCAGTGGGGACAGGGCTAACTATGGCTACACCTTC
CASSGDRANYGYTF
>TRBJ2-1|TRBD1|once|TRBV27
TGTGCCAGCAGTCTCGACAGGGGAAACGAGCAGTTCTTC
CASSLDRGNEQFF
>TRBJ1-1|NA|NA|TRBV7-9
TGTGCCAGCAGTCCAGGAAACGAAGAAGCTTTCTTT
CASSPGNEEAFF
>TRBJ2-4|TRBD2|NA|TRBV2
TGTGCCAGCGCTTGGACTAGCGGGGGGTACGCCAAAAACATTCAGTACTTC
CASAWTSGGYAKNIQYF
>TRBJ1-5|TRBD1|NA|TRBV7-8
TGTGCCAGCAGCTCCGGACAGGGCCAGCCCCAGCATTTT
CASSSGQGQPQHF
>TRBJ2-5|NA|NA|TRBV18
TGTGCCAGCTCCCCTGCTAAGGAGACCCAGTACTTC
CASSPAKETQYF
>TRBJ2-7|TRBD2|few|TRBV5-1
TGCGCCAGCAGCCCGAACTCAGGGACTAGCGGGAGATACGAGCAGTACTTC
CASSPNSGTSGRYEQYF
>TRBJ2-7|NA|once|TRBV15
TGTGCCACCAGCAGAGAGGGGGCGGGGAGGGCCCTCCACGAGCAGTACTTC
CATSREGAGRALHEQYF
>TRBJ2-7|TRBD1|NA|TRBV4-1
TGCGCCAGCAGCCATTTGGGACAGTCCTACGAGCAGTACTTC
CASSHLGQSYEQYF
>TRBJ1-4|TRBD1|NA|TRBV11-2
TGTGCCAGCAGCTGGGCGGGACAGGGGGTAACAAAGGAAAAACTGTTTTTT
CASSWAGQGVTKEKLFF
>TRBJ2-1|NA|NA|TRBV27
TGTGCCAGCAGTTTATTCCGGGGGAATGAGCAGTTCTTC
CASSLFRGNEQFF
>TRBJ2-7|NA|NA|TRBV7-2
TGTGCCAGCAAACCGGCACAGGCAACCTACGAGCAGTACTTC
CASKPAQATYEQYF
>TRBJ1-1|NA|NA|TRBV5-1
TGCGCCAGCAGCTTAGGAGCTGAAGCTTTCTTT
CASSLGAEAFF
>TRBJ2-7|TRBD1|NA|TRBV6-6
TGTGCCAGCAGCGTAAGGGACAGGTACGAGCAGTACTTC
CASSVRDRYEQYF
>TRBJ1-4|TRBD1|NA|TRBV25-1
TGTGCCAGCAGTGAATCGGACAGGGAGGTTGAAAAACTGTTTTTT
CASSESDREVEKLFF
>TRBJ1-1|NA|few|TRBV5-1
TGCGCCAGCAGCTTGACACAGTTAGAGACTGAAGCTTTCTTT
CASSLTQLETEAFF
>TRBJ2-6|NA|once|TRBV5-1
TGCGCCAGCAGCCTACTACAGGGCTCTGGGGCCAACGTCCTGACTTTC
CASSLLQGSGANVLTF
>TRBJ1-4|NA|NA|TRBV28
TGTGCCAGCGGAATCCCAAGCGGGCAAGGGGATGAAAAACTGTTTTTT
CASGIPSGQGDEKLFF
>TRBJ2-5|TRBD1|NA|TRBV7-9
TGTGCCAGCAGCGTTGACAGGGGGGAAGAGACCCAGTACTTC
CASSVDRGEETQYF
>TRBJ2-2|TRBD2|NA|TRBV30
TGTGCCTGGAAACTAGCGTCGAGCCTCGGGGAGCTGTTTTTT
CAWKLASSLGELFF
>TRBJ2-1|NA|NA|TRBV11-2
TGTGCCAGCAGCTTAGATGGCACATTCTCCTACAATGAGCAGTTCTTC
CASSLDGTFSYNEQFF
>TRBJ1-2|TRBD1|NA|TRBV5-1
TGCGCCAGCAGCCTACTAACCGGGACAGGGTTTGGCTACACCTTC
CASSLLTGTGFGYTF
>TRBJ2-7|NA|NA|TRBV7-2
TGTGCCAGCAGCGTGGGTGGGAGCTCCTACGAGCAGTACTTC
CASSVGGSSYEQYF
>TRBJ1-1|TRBD1|NA|TRBV29-1
TGCAGCGTTGCCCCAGGGGGCCGCACTGAAGCTTTCTTT
CSVAPGGRTEAFF
>TRBJ1-5|NA|NA|TRBV28
TGTGCCAGCAGTTTAAAACAGGTTTATAGCAATCAGCCCCAGCATTTT
CASSLKQVYSNQPQHF